This T cell receptor beta chain emerged from a study of CD8 T cells in Susac syndrome. Study conclusions and caveats: An acknowledgment was made by the study that its TCR sequencing and HLA analysis involved relatively few individuals.

As for this clonotype: Its cognate antigen is unknown.

The authors reverse transcribed about 0.5 to 1 ug RNA with random hexamers. The method of amplification for TCR beta CDR3 was immunoSEQ multiplex PCR, covering 54 Vbeta and 13 Jbeta. TCRdb re-derived calls from the immunoSEQ multiplex PCR reads in MiXCR, one entry per CDR3 protein. This sample yields 150,000 to 200,000 distinct CDR3 sequences, of which under 95% are seen a single time; approximately 0.094% belongs to the top ten. The CDR3 is made up of 16 amino acids. Germline CDR1 reads DFQATT; CDR2 reads SNEGSKA (reference sequence). V was trimmed by 4 bases and J by 0 bases, leaving 17 bases between them. TCR beta from blood CD8+ and CD4+ T cells was sequenced.

This clonotype originated in a human donor with multiple sclerosis. This chain joins TRBV20-1 and TRBJ2-3; D remains unclear. Sequencing input: CD4+ T cells from PBMCs. This chain's CDR3 is CSATSNSASSTDTQYF. The CDR3 DNA reads as TGCAGTGCTACCTCCAACTCGGCGTCTAGCACAGATACGCAGTATTTT.